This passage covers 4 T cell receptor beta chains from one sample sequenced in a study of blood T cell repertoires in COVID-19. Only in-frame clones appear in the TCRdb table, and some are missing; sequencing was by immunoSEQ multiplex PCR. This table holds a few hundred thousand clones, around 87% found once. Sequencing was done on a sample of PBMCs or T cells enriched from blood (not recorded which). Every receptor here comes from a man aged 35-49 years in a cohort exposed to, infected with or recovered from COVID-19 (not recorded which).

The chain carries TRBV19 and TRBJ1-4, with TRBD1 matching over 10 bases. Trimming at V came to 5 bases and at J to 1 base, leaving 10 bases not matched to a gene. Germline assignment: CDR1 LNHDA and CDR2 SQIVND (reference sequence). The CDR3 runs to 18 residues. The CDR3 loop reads CASSARDRGLGTNEKLFF. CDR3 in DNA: TGTGCCAGTAGTGCCCGGGACAGGGGACTCGGAACTAATGAAAAACTGTTTTTT.

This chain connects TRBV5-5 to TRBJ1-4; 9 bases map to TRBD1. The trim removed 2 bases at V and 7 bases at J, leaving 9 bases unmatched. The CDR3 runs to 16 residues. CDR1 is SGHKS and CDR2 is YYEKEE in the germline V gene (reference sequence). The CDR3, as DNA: TGTGCCAGCAGCTTTGGACTACAGGGGGCGTTTGAAAAACTGTTTTTT. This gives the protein CASSFGLQGAFEKLFF. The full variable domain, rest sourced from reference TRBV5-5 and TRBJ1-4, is DAGVTQSPTHLIKTRGQQVTLRCSPISGHKSVSWYQQVLGQGPQFIFQYYEKEERGRGNFPDRFSARQFPNYSSELNVNALLLGDSALYLCASSFGLQGAFEKLFFGSGTQLSVL.

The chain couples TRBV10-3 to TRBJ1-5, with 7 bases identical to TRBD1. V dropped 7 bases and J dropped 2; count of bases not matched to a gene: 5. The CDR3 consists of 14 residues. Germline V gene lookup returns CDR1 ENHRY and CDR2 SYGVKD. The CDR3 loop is CAIKEGAGNQPQHF. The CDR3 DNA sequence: TGTGCCATCAAAGAGGGGGCCGGCAATCAGCCCCAGCATTTT.

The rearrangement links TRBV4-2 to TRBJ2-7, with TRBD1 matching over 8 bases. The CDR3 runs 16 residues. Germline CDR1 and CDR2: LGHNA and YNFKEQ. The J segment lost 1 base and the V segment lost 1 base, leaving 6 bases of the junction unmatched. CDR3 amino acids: CASSQAWGQASYEQYF. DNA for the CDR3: TGTGCCAGCAGCCAAGCTTGGGGACAGGCGTCCTACGAGCAGTACTTC.